The rows below give T cell receptor beta chains drawn from one sample of a study of T-cell reconstitution after alpha-beta-depleted transplantation in children. One entry per CDR3 protein, called by TCRdb with MiXCR from the PCR reads. The sample has some 840,000 distinct CDR3 sequences; roughly 16% are singletons. The sequences come from PBMCs, mostly from graft donor cells, collected 360 days after TCRalphabeta/CD19-depleted stem cell transplant. The receptor set was obtained from a male patient younger than 18 who had a stem cell transplant for acute lymphoblastic leukemia, so the T cells may come from the graft donor. Each CDR3 is given with its conserved first and last residue. The order of the fields is clone size, J gene, D gene, V gene, CDR3 protein, CDR3 DNA. The D gene is left open where the match is weak. Clone size is stated in some rows and not others, as once, few, many or a class when expanded.

NA,TRBJ2-7,TRBD1,TRBV2,CASTGQGLPWDEQYF,TGTGCCAGCACTGGACAGGGCTTACCTTGGGACGAGCAGTACTTC
few,TRBJ1-5,NA,TRBV12-3/TRBV12-4,CASSLLRTNQPQHF,TGTGCCAGCAGTTTACTGAGGACCAATCAGCCCCAGCATTTT
NA,TRBJ2-2,NA,TRBV7-9,CATPPRGIANTGELFF,TGTGCCACTCCCCCGAGGGGAATCGCGAACACCGGGGAGCTGTTTTTT
NA,TRBJ2-1,NA,TRBV4-1,CASSQHGARRLHNEQFF,TGCGCCAGCAGCCAACACGGGGCCAGACGTCTCCACAATGAGCAGTTCTTC
NA,TRBJ2-1,TRBD2,TRBV5-1,CASSITTATGGNWEFF,TGCGCCAGCAGTATTACAACAGCGACGGGAGGGAATTGGGAGTTCTTC
few,TRBJ2-3,TRBD1,TRBV7-9,CASSLDTGVDTQYF,TGTGCCAGCAGCTTGGATACAGGGGTGGATACGCAGTATTTT
few,TRBJ1-1,TRBD1,TRBV29-1,CSVVGQGSEAFF,TGCAGCGTTGTTGGACAGGGGTCTGAAGCTTTCTTT
NA,TRBJ1-2,TRBD1,TRBV29-1,CSATDRDGDGYTF,TGCAGCGCTACTGACAGGGACGGGGATGGCTACACCTTC
NA,TRBJ1-5,TRBD1,TRBV12-3/TRBV12-4,CASSPTGAAYNQPQHF,TGTGCCAGCAGTCCGACAGGGGCCGCTTACAATCAGCCCCAGCATTTT
NA,TRBJ2-7,NA,TRBV10-3,CAISEPSWSEQYF,TGTGCCATCAGTGAACCGAGTTGGTCCGAGCAGTACTTC
NA,TRBJ2-4,NA,TRBV11-2,CASSRGGAPGLVLAKNIQYF,TGTGCCAGCAGCCGAGGGGGGGCCCCGGGACTGGTTCTAGCCAAAAACATTCAGTACTTC
NA,TRBJ2-7,TRBD2,TRBV29-1,CSATTGLAGTYEQYF,TGCAGCGCTACTACGGGACTAGCGGGCACCTACGAGCAGTACTTC
NA,TRBJ1-5,NA,TRBV5-1,CASSLGQNLHGPQHF,TGCGCCAGCAGCTTGGGGCAGAACCTCCATGGGCCCCAGCATTTT
NA,TRBJ2-2,TRBD1,TRBV29-1,CSVAWRDRDGTGELFF,TGCAGCGTTGCATGGCGGGACAGGGACGGCACCGGGGAGCTGTTTTTT
NA,TRBJ1-2,NA,TRBV5-1,CASSLSGIPNYGYTF,TGCGCCAGCAGCTTATCGGGCATACCTAACTATGGCTACACCTTC
NA,TRBJ1-2,NA,TRBV29-1,CSVVLGFNYGYTF,TGCAGCGTAGTGCTAGGATTCAACTATGGCTACACCTTC
many,TRBJ2-2,TRBD1,TRBV4-2,CASTGTGYPRFAGELFF,TGTGCCAGCACCGGGACAGGTTACCCACGTTTCGCCGGGGAGCTGTTTTTT
NA,TRBJ2-5,TRBD1,TRBV10-3,CAIRGPDRGGGQETQYF,TGTGCCATCAGGGGCCCAGACAGGGGTGGAGGCCAAGAGACCCAGTACTTC
few,TRBJ2-2,TRBD2,TRBV6-5,CASSYSTMVAGVWTGELFF,TGTGCCAGCAGTTACTCGACGATGGTAGCGGGAGTGTGGACCGGGGAGCTGTTTTTT
few,TRBJ2-5,NA,TRBV10-3,CAISESGYQETQYF,TGTGCCATCAGTGAGTCGGGGTACCAAGAGACCCAGTACTTC
few,TRBJ2-1,TRBD2,TRBV5-1,CASSLRNSGKSYNEQFF,TGCGCCAGCAGCTTACGAAATAGCGGGAAGTCCTACAATGAGCAGTTCTTC
NA,TRBJ2-3,TRBD2,TRBV5-1,CASSTHLGERTSGRTQYF,TGCGCCAGCAGCACGCACTTGGGAGAACGGACTAGCGGGAGGACGCAGTATTTT
few,TRBJ2-3,NA,TRBV20-1,CSARVPGTDTQYF,TGCAGTGCTAGAGTGCCGGGCACAGATACGCAGTATTTT
many,TRBJ2-3,TRBD2,TRBV7-9,CASSFAGVADTQYF,TGTGCCAGCAGCTTCGCGGGAGTCGCAGATACGCAGTATTTT
few,TRBJ2-3,NA,TRBV7-3,CASSSQGSSSSTDTQYF,TGTGCCAGCAGCTCCCAAGGAAGCTCCTCTAGCACAGATACGCAGTATTTT
NA,TRBJ2-3,NA,TRBV7-2,CASSRLSKGISTDTQYF,TGTGCCAGCAGCCGCCTAAGCAAGGGGATTAGCACAGATACGCAGTATTTT
few,TRBJ2-1,NA,TRBV27,CATLSPLLARPFYNEQFF,TGTGCCACCTTAAGCCCCTTATTGGCTAGACCATTTTACAATGAGCAGTTCTTC